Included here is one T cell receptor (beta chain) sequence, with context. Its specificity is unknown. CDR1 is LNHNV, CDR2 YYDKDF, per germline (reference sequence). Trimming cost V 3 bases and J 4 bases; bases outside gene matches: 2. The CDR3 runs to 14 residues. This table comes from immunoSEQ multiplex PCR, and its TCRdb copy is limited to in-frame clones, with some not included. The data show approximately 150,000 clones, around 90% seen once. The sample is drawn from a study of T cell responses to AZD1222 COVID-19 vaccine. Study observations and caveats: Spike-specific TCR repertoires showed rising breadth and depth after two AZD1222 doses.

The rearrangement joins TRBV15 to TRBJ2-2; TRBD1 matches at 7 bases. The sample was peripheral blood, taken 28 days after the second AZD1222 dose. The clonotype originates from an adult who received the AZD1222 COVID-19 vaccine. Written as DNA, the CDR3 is TGTGCCACCAGCAGGGACAGGCCCACCGGGGAGCTGTTTTTT. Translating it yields CATSRDRPTGELFF.